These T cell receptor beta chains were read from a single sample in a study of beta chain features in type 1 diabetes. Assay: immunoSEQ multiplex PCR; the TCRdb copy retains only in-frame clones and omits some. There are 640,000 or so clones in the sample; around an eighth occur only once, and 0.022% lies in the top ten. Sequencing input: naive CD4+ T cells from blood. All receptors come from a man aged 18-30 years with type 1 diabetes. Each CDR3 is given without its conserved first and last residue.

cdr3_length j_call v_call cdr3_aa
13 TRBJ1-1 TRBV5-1 ASSPGDGMNTEAF
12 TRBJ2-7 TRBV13 ASSLAGPHYEQY
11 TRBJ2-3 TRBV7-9 ASSLGSADTQY
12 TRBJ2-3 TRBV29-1 SGKDGYSTDTQY
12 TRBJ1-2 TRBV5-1 ASSFTEGSYGYT
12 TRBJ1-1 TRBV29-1 SVDKGQRNTEAF
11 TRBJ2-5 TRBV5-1 ASSLTGGETQY
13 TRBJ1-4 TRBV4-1 ASSKPLATNEKLF
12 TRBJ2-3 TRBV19 ASSLGVGTDTQY
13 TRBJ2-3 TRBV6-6 ASSKTGEGTDTQY
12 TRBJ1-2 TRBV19 ASSSSGLLSGYT
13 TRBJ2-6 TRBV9 ASSVEAGGANVLT
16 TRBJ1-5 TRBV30 AWSGGYPGQGHNQPQH
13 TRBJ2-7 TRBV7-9 ASSSQTGAPYEQY
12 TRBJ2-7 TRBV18 ASSQGTGDHEQY
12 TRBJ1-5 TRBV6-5 ASSYSSSNQPQH
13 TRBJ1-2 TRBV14 ASRRQGALGDGYT
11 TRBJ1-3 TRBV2 ASRDSSGNTIY
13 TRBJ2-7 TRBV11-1 ASSHLLAGEYEQY
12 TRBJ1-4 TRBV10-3 AINNRGAEEKLF
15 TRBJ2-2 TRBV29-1 SVEDAGRGTHTGELF
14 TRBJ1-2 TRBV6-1 ASSEGWGQGTYGYT
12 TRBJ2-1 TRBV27 ASSTHGLADEQF
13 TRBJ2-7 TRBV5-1 ASSWVGTGSYEQY
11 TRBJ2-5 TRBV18 ASSPTAKETQY
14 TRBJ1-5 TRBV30 AWSDLGRGSDQPQH
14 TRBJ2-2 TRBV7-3 ASSLAGGANTGELF
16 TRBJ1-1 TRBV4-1 ASSQGRRGQLGGTEAF
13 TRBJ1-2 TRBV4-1 ASSQEGRPNYGYT
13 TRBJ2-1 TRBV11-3 ASRTRTGVFNEQF
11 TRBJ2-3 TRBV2 ASSGGLAGTQY
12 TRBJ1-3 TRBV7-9 ASSLAQTGNTIY
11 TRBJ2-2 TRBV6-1 ASEEGEGGELF
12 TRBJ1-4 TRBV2 ASGELATNEKLF
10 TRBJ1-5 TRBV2 ASSELEQPQH
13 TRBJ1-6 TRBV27 ASSFRGTGYSPLH
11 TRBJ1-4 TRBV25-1 ASTVSSNEKLF
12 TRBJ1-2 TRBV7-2 ASSPAGDSYGYT
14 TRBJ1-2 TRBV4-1 ASTPTGQGPVYGYT